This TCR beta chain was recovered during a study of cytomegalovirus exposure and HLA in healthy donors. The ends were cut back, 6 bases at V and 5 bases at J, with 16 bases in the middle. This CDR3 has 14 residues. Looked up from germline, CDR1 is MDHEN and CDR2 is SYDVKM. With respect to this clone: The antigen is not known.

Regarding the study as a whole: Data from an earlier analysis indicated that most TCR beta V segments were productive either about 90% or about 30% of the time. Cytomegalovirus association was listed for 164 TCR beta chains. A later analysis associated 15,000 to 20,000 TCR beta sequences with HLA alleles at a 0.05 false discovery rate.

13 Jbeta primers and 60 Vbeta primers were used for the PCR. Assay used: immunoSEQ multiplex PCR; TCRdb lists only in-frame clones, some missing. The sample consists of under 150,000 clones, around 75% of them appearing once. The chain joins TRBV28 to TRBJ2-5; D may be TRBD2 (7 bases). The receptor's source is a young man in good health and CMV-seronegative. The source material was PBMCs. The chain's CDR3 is CASRVGGAGETQYF. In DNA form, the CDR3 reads TGTGCCAGCAGAGTAGGGGGGGCAGGTGAGACCCAGTACTTC. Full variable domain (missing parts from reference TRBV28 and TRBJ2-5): DVKVTQSSRYLVKRTGEKVFLECVQDMDHENMFWYRQDPGLGLRLIYFSYDVKMKEKGDIPEGYSVSREKKERFSLILESASTNQTSMYLCASRVGGAGETQYFGPGTRLLVL.